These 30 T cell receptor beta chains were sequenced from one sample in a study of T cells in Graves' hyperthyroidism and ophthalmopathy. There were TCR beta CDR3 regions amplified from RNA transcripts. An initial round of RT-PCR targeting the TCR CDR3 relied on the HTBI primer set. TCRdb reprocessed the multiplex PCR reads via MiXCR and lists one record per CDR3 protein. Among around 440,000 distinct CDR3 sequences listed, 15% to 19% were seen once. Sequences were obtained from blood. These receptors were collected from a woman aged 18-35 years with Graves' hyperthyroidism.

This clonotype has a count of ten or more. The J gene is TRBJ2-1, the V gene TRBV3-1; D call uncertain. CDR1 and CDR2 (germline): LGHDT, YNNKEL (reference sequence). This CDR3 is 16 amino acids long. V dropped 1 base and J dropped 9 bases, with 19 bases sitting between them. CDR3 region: CASSQGLWPIGGEQFF. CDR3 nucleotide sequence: TGTGCCAGCAGCCAAGGGTTATGGCCAATTGGCGGTGAGCAGTTCTTC.

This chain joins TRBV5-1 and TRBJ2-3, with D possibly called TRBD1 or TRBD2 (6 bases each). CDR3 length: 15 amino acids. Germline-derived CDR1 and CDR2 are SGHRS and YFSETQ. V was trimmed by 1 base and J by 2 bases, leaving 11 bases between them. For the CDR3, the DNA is TGCGCCAGCAGCTTGACGGGGGCGTACACAGATACGCAGTATTTT. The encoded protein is CASSLTGAYTDTQYF.

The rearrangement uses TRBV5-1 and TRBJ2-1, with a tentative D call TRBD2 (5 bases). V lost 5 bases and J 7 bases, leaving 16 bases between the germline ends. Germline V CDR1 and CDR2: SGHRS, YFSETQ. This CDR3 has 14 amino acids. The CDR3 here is CASSLRLPGNEQFF. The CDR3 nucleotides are TGCGCCAGCAGTTTAAGGCTCCCGGGAAATGAGCAGTTCTTC.

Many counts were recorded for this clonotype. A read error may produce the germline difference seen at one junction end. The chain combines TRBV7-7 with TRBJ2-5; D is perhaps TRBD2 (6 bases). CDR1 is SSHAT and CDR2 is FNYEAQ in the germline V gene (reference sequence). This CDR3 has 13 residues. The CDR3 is CASSETTRGTQYF. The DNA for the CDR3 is TGTGCTAGCAGCGAGACTACGCGGGGGACCCAGTACTTC.

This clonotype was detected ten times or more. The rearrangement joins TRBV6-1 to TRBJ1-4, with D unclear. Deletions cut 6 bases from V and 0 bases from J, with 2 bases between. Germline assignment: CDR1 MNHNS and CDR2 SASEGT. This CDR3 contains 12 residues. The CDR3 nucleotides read TGTGCCAGCAGGGCAACTAATGAAAAACTGTTTTTT. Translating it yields CASRATNEKLFF.

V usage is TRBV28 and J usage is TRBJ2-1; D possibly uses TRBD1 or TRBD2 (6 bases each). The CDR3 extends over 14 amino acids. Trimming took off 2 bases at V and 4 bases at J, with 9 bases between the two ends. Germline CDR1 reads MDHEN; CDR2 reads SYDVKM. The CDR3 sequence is CASSLRRGYNEQFF. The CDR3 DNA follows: TGTGCCAGCAGTTTACGGAGGGGGTACAATGAGCAGTTCTTC.

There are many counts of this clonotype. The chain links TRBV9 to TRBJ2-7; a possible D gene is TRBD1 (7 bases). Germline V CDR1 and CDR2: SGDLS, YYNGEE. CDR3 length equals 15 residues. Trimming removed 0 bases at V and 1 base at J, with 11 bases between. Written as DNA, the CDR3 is TGTGCCAGCAGCGTAGGGGGGGACAGTTCCTACGAGCAGTACTTC. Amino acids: CASSVGGDSSYEQYF.

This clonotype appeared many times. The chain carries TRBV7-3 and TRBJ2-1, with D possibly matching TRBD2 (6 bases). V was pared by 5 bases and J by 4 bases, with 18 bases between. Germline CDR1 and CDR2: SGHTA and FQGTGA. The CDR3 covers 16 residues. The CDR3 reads CASSDRAGGIYNEQFF. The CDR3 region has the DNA TGTGCCAGCAGCGACCGGGCAGGAGGGATTTACAATGAGCAGTTCTTC.

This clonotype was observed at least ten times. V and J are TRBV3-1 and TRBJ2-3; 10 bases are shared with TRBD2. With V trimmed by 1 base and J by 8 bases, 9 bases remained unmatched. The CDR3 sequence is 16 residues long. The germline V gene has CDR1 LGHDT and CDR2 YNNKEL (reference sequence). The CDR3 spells CASSQVQAGGPSTQYF. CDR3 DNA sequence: TGTGCCAGCAGCCAAGTCCAAGCGGGGGGGCCGAGTACGCAGTATTTT.

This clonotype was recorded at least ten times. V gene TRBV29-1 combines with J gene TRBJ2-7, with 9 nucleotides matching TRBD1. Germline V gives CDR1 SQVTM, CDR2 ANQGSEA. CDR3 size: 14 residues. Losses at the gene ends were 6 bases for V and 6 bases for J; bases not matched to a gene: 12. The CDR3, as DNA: TGCAGCGTGGGATGGGACAGGGCTTTCTCCGAGCAGTACTTC. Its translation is CSVGWDRAFSEQYF.

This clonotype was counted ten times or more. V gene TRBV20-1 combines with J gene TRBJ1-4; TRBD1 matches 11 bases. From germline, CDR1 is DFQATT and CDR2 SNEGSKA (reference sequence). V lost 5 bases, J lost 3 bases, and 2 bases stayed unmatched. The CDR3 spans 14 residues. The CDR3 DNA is TGCAGTGCTGGGGGACAGGGGGCTAATGAAAAACTGTTTTTT. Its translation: CSAGGQGANEKLFF.

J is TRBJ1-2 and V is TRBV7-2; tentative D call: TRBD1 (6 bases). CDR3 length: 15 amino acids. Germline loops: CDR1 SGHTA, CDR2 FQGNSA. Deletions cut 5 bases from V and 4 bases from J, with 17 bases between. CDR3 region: CASSPTDRRIYGYTF. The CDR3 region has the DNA TGTGCCAGCAGCCCTACCGACAGGAGGATCTATGGCTACACCTTC. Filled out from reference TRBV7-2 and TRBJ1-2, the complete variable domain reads GAGVSQSPSNKVTEKGKDVELRCDPISGHTALYWYRQSLGQGLEFLIYFQGNSAPDKSGLPSDRFSAERTGGSVSTLTIQRTQQEDSAVYLCASSPTDRRIYGYTFGSGTRLTVV.

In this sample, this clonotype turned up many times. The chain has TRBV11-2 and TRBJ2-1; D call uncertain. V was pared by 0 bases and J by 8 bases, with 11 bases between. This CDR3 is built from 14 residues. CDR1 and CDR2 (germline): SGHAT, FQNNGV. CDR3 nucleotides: TGTGCCAGCAGCTTAGACGGTCCTGCCGATGAGCAGTTCTTC. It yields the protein CASSLDGPADEQFF.

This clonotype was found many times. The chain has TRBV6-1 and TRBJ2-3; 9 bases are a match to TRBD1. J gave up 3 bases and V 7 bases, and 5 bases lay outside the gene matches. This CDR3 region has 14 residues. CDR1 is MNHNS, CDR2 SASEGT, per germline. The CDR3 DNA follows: TGTGCCAGCATTACCGGGACAGGGACAGATACGCAGTATTTT. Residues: CASITGTGTDTQYF.

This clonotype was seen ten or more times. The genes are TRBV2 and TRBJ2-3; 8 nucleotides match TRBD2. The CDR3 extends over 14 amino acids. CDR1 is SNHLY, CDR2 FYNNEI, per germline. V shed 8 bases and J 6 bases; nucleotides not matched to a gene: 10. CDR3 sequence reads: CASHYRPGGDTQYF. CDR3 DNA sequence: TGTGCCAGCCACTACCGACCGGGGGGGGATACGCAGTATTTT.

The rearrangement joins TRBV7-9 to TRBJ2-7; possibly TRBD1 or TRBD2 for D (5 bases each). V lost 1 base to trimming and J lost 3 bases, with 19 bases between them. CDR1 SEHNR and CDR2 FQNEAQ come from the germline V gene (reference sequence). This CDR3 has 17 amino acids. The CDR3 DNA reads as TGTGCCAGCAGCTTAGGGGCTCAGGGACCCCGGAGCTACGAGCAGTACTTC. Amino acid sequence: CASSLGAQGPRSYEQYF.

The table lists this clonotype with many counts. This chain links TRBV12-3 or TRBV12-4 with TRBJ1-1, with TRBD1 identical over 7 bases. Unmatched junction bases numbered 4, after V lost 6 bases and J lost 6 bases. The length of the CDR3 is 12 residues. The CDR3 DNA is TGTGCCAGCAGCTTGACAGGGCCTGAAGCTTTCTTT. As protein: CASSLTGPEAFF.

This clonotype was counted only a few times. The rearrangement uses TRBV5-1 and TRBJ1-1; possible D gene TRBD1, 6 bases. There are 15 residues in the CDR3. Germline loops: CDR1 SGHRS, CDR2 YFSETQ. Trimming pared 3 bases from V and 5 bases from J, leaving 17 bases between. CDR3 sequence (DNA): TGCGCCAGCAGCTCCCTGACAGGTGGTCGAACTGAAGCTTTCTTT. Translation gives CASSSLTGGRTEAFF.

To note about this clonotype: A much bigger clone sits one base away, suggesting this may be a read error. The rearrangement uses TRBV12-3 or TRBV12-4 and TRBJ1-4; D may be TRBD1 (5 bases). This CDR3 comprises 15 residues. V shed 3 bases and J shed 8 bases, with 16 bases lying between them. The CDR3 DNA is TGTGCCAGCAGTTTGACGGAGGGCGCAGGGGAAAAACTGTTTTTT. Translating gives CASSLTEGAGEKLFF.

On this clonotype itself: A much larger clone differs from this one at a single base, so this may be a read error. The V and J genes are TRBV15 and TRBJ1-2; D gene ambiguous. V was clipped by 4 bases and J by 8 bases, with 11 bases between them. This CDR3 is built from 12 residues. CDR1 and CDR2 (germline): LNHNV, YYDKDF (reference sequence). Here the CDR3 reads CATSTTTTGYTF. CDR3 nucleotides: TGTGCCACCAGCACAACGACAACCGGCTACACCTTC.

CDR3 residues: CASSIGGSGDSGANVLTF. CDR3 sequence (DNA): TGTGCCAGTAGTATAGGGGGGAGTGGGGACTCTGGGGCCAACGTCCTGACTTTC. V and J are TRBV19 and TRBJ2-6; either TRBD1 or TRBD2 may fit D (5 bases each). V lost 1 base and J 0 bases, leaving 13 bases between the germline ends. The CDR3 runs to 18 residues. Germline CDR1 and CDR2: LNHDA and SQIVND (reference sequence).

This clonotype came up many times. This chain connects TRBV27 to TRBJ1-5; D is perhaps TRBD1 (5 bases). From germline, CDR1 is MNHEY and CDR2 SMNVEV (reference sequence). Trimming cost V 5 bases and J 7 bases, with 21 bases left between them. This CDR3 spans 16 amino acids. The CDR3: CASSPHRAGRGQPQHF. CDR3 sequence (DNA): TGTGCCAGCAGTCCCCACCGGGCAGGGCGGGGGCAGCCCCAGCATTTT.

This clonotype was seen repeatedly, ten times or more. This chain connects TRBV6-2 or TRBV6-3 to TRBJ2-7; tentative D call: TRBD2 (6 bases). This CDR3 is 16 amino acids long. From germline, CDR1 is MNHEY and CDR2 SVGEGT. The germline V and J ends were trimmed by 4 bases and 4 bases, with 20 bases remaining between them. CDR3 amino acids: CASSSRVGGFTYEQYF. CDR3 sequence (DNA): TGTGCCAGCAGTTCGAGAGTGGGGGGATTCACTTACGAGCAGTACTTC.

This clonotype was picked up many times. The DNA of the CDR3 is TGTGCCAGCAGGCCTCAGGGAAGTGTTGCAGATACGCAGTATTTT. It codes for CASRPQGSVADTQYF. V is TRBV12-3 or TRBV12-4 and J is TRBJ2-3; D may be TRBD1 (5 bases). The length of the CDR3 is 15 residues. V was shortened by 6 bases and J by 4 bases, with 17 bases between the two germline ends.

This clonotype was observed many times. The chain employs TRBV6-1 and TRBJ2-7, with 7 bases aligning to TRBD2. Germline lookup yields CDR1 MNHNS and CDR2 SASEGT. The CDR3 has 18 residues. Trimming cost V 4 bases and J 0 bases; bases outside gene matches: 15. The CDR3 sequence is CASSALPSGLDLSYEQYF. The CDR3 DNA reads TGTGCCAGCAGTGCCTTGCCCTCTGGACTAGACCTCTCCTACGAGCAGTACTTC.

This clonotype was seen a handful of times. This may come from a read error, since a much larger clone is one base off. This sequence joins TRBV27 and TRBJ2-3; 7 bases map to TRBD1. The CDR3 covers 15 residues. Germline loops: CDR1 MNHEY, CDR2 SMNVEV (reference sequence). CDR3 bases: TGTGCCAGCAGTTTATCCCCCCTCGGGACAGATGCGCAGTATTTT. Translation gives CASSLSPLGTDAQYF.

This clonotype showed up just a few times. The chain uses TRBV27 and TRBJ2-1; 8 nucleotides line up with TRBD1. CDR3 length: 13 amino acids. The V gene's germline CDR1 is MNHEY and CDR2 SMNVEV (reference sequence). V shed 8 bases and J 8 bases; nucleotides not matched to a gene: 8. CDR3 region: CASGLGQGDEQFF. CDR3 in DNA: TGTGCCAGCGGATTAGGACAGGGAGATGAGCAGTTCTTC.

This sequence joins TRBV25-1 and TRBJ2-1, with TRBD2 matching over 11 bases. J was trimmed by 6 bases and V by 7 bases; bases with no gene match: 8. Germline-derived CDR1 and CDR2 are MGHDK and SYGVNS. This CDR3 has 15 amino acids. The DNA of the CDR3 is TGTGCCAGCACTCCGGGACTAGCGGTGTCCAATGAGCAGTTCTTC. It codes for CASTPGLAVSNEQFF.

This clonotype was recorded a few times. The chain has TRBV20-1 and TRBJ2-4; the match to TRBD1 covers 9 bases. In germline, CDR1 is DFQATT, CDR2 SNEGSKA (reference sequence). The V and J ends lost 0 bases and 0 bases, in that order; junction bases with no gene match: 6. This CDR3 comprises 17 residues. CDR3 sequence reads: CSAREGQGRLAKNIQYF. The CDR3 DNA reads TGCAGTGCTAGAGAGGGACAGGGCAGACTAGCCAAAAACATTCAGTACTTC.

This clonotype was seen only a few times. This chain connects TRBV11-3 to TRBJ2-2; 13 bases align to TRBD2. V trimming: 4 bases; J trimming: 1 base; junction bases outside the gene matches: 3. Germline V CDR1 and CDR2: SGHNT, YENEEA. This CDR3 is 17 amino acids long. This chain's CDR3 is CASSSGTSGMNTGELFF. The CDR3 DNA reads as TGTGCCAGCAGCTCCGGGACTAGCGGGATGAACACCGGGGAGCTGTTTTTT.